The rows below give T cell receptor beta chains drawn from one sample of a study of blood T cell repertoires in COVID-19. Sequenced by immunoSEQ multiplex PCR; TCRdb stores in-frame clones only, minus some. Among over 150,000 clones, around nine tenths were seen once, and the ten largest hold roughly 19%. Sequenced: peripheral blood. The receptors originated from a man aged 45-65 years with COVID-19, enrolled during active disease. The CDR3 runs from the conserved cysteine through the conserved F or W. A D gene is named only where the DNA matches it firmly. A clone size is listed for some rows: how often the clone was seen (once, few, many), or a class if it is expanded.

v_gene	d_gene	abundance	len	j_gene	CDR3nt	CDR3aa
TRBV6-5	NA	NA	13	TRBJ2-7	TGTGCCAGCAGTTACTCAGGGGGGGGCGAGCAGTACTTC	CASSYSGGGEQYF
TRBV24-1	NA	once	16	TRBJ2-1	TGTGCCACCAGTGATTCGGGCAGGGGACCTTACAATGAGCAGTTCTTC	CATSDSGRGPYNEQFF
TRBV5-1	TRBD2	once	15	TRBJ2-3	TGCGCCAGCAGCAGATCTAGCGGGAGTACAGATACGCAGTATTTT	CASSRSSGSTDTQYF
TRBV6-5	NA	NA	15	TRBJ1-1	TGTGCCAGCAGTTACATGGGGGAGGGGGACACTGAAGCTTTCTTT	CASSYMGEGDTEAFF
TRBV6-5	TRBD1	NA	15	TRBJ1-1	TGTGCCAGCAGTCCTCGAGGGACAGGGAACACTGAAGCTTTCTTT	CASSPRGTGNTEAFF
TRBV4-2	TRBD1	NA	16	TRBJ2-7	TGTGCCAGCAGCCAAGACCCCGGGACAGGGTCCTACGAGCAGTACTTC	CASSQDPGTGSYEQYF
TRBV6-5	TRBD2	NA	13	TRBJ2-1	TGTGCCAGCAGTCCTATAGCGGGCGAGAGGGAGTTCTTC	CASSPIAGEREFF
TRBV6-6	NA	NA	12	TRBJ1-2	TGTGCCAGCAGTTACTCGGGTGACAGCCATTACTTC	CASSYSGDSHYF
TRBV12-3/TRBV12-4	TRBD1	NA	12	TRBJ1-2	TGTGCCACCCTCGGACAGGGGTATGGCTACACCTTC	CATLGQGYGYTF
TRBV14	TRBD2	once	15	TRBJ2-3	TGTGCCAGCAGCCCTAGCGGGGCCAACACAGATACGCAGTATTTT	CASSPSGANTDTQYF
TRBV20-1	NA	NA	11	TRBJ2-1	TGCAGTTCTACAGTAAACAATGAGCAGTTCTTC	CSSTVNNEQFF
TRBV12-3/TRBV12-4	NA	NA	11	TRBJ1-1	TGTGCCAGCAGTTTTAGGGGTGAAGCTTTCTTT	CASSFRGEAFF
TRBV7-9	TRBD1	NA	11	TRBJ1-2	TGTGCCAGCAGCCGACAGGGGGCAAACACCTTC	CASSRQGANTF
TRBV3-1/TRBV3-2	TRBD2	NA	16	TRBJ2-7	TGTGCCAGCAGCCAAGAATCGCTAGCGGGAGCCTACGAGCAGTACTTC	CASSQESLAGAYEQYF
TRBV5-6	TRBD1	NA	15	TRBJ2-3	TGTGCCAGCAGCTGGGGACAGGGAAGCACAGATACGCAGTATTTT	CASSWGQGSTDTQYF
TRBV11-3	NA	NA	13	TRBJ1-1	TGTGCCAGCAGCCCCGGGATGAACACTGAAGCTTTCTTT	CASSPGMNTEAFF
TRBV6-2/TRBV6-3	TRBD1	NA	17	TRBJ2-7	TGTGCCAGCAGTCCGAGCCACAGGGGACACCTTAACCACGAGCAGTACTTC	CASSPSHRGHLNHEQYF
TRBV7-9	NA	NA	12	TRBJ1-2	TGTGCCAGCAGCCCCCCGAGAACTGGCTACACCTTC	CASSPPRTGYTF
TRBV27	NA	few	15	TRBJ1-6	TGTGCCAGCAGTCTCCGCGAGAACTATAATTCACCCCTCCACTTT	CASSLRENYNSPLHF
TRBV5-1	NA	NA	14	TRBJ1-4	TGCGCCAGCAGCCGGACAGCAACCTTAGAAAAACTGTTTTTT	CASSRTATLEKLFF
TRBV12-3/TRBV12-4	NA	once	10	TRBJ2-5	TGTGCCAGTTCCGGGGAGACCCAGTACTTC	CASSGETQYF
TRBV6-5	NA	NA	16	TRBJ1-3	TGTGCCAGCAGTTACTCCGGGGGAACCTCTGGAAACACCATATATTTT	CASSYSGGTSGNTIYF
TRBV5-1	NA	NA	15	TRBJ1-3	TGCGCCAGCAGCTTGGTAACAGGGCCTGGAAACACCATATATTTT	CASSLVTGPGNTIYF
TRBV7-2	NA	NA	15	TRBJ1-4	TGTGCCAGCAGCTTAGGGGCAACAGCGGGCAGGGAACTGTTTTTT	CASSLGATAGRELFF
TRBV30	TRBD2	NA	12	TRBJ2-7	TGTGCCTGGAAGCGGGACTCCTACGAGCAGTACTTC	CAWKRDSYEQYF
TRBV6-1	TRBD1	NA	16	TRBJ1-5	TGTGCCAGCAGTGAAACCGGGACAGGGGTATATCAGCCCCAGCATTTT	CASSETGTGVYQPQHF
TRBV10-3	NA	many	14	TRBJ2-1	TGTGCCATCAGGGAAAGGACATGGGCCGATGAGCAGTTCTTC	CAIRERTWADEQFF
TRBV27	NA	NA	14	TRBJ1-6	TGTGCCAGCAGTTTACACTCCTATAATTCACCCCTCCACTTT	CASSLHSYNSPLHF
TRBV9	TRBD1	NA	16	TRBJ1-6	TGTGCCAGCAGCGCCCGGACAGGGAGGTTGGATTCACCCCTCCACTTT	CASSARTGRLDSPLHF